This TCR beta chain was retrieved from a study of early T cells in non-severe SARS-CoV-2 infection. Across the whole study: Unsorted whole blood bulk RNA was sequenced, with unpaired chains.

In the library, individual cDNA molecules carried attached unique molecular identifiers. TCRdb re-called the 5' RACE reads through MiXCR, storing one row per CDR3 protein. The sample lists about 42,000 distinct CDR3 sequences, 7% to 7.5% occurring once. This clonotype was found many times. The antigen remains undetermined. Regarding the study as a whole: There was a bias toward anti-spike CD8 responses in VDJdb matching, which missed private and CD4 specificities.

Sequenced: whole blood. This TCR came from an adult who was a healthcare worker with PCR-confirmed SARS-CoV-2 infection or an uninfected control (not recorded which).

This CDR3 reads CASSYTRRGQETQYF. The CDR3, as DNA: TGTGCCAGCAGCTATACGAGGAGAGGCCAAGAGACCCAGTACTTC. The chain is built from TRBV7-8 and TRBJ2-5; D call uncertain. This CDR3 is built from 15 residues. The germline V gene has CDR1 SGHVS and CDR2 FQNEAQ. V lost 4 bases and J lost 1, with 13 bases in between. Together with reference TRBV7-8 and TRBJ2-5, the CDR3 gives the full variable domain: GAGVSQSPRYKVAKRGQDVALRCDPISGHVSLFWYQQALGQGPEFLTYFQNEAQLDKSGLPSDRFFAERPEGSVSTLKIQRTQQEDSAVYLCASSYTRRGQETQYFGPGTRLLVL.